The rows below give T cell receptor beta chains drawn from one sample of a study of blood T cell repertoires in COVID-19. Here immunoSEQ multiplex PCR was the method, and the copy in TCRdb shows in-frame clones only, minus some. The repertoire holds roughly 190,000 clones, with around nine tenths as singletons. Sequencing used PBMCs or T cells enriched from blood (not recorded which). These receptor sequences come from a woman aged 18-35 years who had recovered from COVID-19. CDR3s include the opening cysteine and the closing phenylalanine or tryptophan. Each record gives: J gene, D gene, clone size, V gene, CDR3 protein, CDR3 DNA. D genes are given only for firm matches. Where a row states a size, it is once, few, many or the class of an expanded clone; other rows omit it.

TRBJ2-1,.,.,TRBV27,CASSLGQGHNEQFF,TGTGCCAGCAGTTTAGGGCAGGGCCACAATGAGCAGTTCTTC
TRBJ2-1,.,.,TRBV4-1,CASSQGETSINEQFF,TGCGCCAGCAGCCAAGGCGAAACTAGCATCAATGAGCAGTTCTTC
TRBJ1-5,TRBD1,.,TRBV28,CAIRQGNQPQHF,TGTGCCATAAGACAGGGAAATCAGCCCCAGCATTTT
TRBJ1-3,TRBD1,.,TRBV5-4,CASSWGQASSGNTIYF,TGTGCCAGCAGCTGGGGACAGGCAAGCTCTGGAAACACCATATATTTT
TRBJ2-2,.,.,TRBV3-1/TRBV3-2,CASRLTGELFF,TGTGCCAGCAGGTTAACCGGGGAGCTGTTTTTT
TRBJ1-4,.,.,TRBV5-1,CASSLGSNEKLFF,TGCGCCAGCAGCTTGGGCAGTAATGAAAAACTGTTTTTT
TRBJ2-7,.,once,TRBV21-1,CASSNSRTSGSYEQYF,TGTGCCAGCAGCAATTCCAGGACTAGCGGGTCCTACGAGCAGTACTTC
TRBJ1-4,TRBD1,.,TRBV19,CASRGQGADEKLFF,TGTGCCAGCCGCGGGCAGGGGGCTGATGAAAAACTGTTTTTT
TRBJ2-2,.,.,TRBV3-1/TRBV3-2,CASSLRPKTRSTGELFF,TGTGCCAGCAGCCTACGGCCAAAAACAAGGAGCACCGGGGAGCTGTTTTTT
TRBJ1-2,TRBD1,.,TRBV28,CASKAPRDREDSSYGYTF,TGTGCCAGCAAGGCACCCCGGGACAGGGAAGATAGTAGCTATGGCTACACCTTC
TRBJ1-6,TRBD1,.,TRBV7-8,CASSPETTGGSSPLHF,TGTGCCAGCAGCCCCGAAACGACAGGGGGATCTTCACCCCTCCACTTT
TRBJ1-6,TRBD1,.,TRBV5-1,CASSIQGFHSPLHF,TGCGCCAGCAGCATACAGGGGTTCCATTCACCCCTCCACTTT
TRBJ1-2,TRBD1,.,TRBV5-1,CASSFPDRAGGYTF,TGCGCCAGCAGCTTTCCGGACAGGGCGGGCGGCTACACCTTC
TRBJ1-5,.,.,TRBV2,CASSEYTQSGQPQHF,TGTGCCAGCAGTGAATATACGCAGAGCGGCCAGCCCCAGCATTTT
TRBJ2-3,TRBD2,.,TRBV28,CASSSAVLLWAGGDSDTQYF,TGTGCCAGCAGTTCTGCGGTCCTACTATGGGCGGGAGGGGACTCAGATACGCAGTATTTT
TRBJ2-1,.,.,TRBV4-2,CASSQDNSDNEQFF,TGTGCCAGCAGCCAAGATAATAGCGACAATGAGCAGTTCTTC
TRBJ2-7,TRBD2,few,TRBV10-1,CASSGQGRTPITLATRAYEQYF,TGCGCCAGCAGTGGCCAAGGCCGTACACCTATAACACTAGCGACGAGGGCCTACGAGCAGTACTTC
TRBJ2-7,.,.,TRBV6-5,CASRPGWGDYEQYF,TGTGCCAGCAGGCCGGGTTGGGGGGATTACGAGCAGTACTTC
TRBJ1-6,.,.,TRBV3-1/TRBV3-2,CASSLTRYNSPLHF,TGTGCCAGCAGCCTTACCAGGTATAATTCACCCCTCCACTTT
TRBJ2-7,.,once,TRBV6-2/TRBV6-3,CASSPGSHYEQYF,TGTGCCAGCAGCCCCGGGAGCCACTACGAGCAGTACTTC
TRBJ1-4,.,once,TRBV3-1/TRBV3-2,CASSATANEKLFF,TGTGCCAGCAGCGCGACAGCAAATGAAAAACTGTTTTTT
TRBJ2-1,.,.,TRBV6-5,CATNRAEGADEQFF,TGTGCCACTAACCGGGCGGAGGGAGCCGATGAGCAGTTCTTC
TRBJ2-7,.,.,TRBV7-9,CASIQAGSTSYEQYF,TGTGCCAGCATACAAGCCGGGTCCACTTCCTACGAGCAGTACTTC